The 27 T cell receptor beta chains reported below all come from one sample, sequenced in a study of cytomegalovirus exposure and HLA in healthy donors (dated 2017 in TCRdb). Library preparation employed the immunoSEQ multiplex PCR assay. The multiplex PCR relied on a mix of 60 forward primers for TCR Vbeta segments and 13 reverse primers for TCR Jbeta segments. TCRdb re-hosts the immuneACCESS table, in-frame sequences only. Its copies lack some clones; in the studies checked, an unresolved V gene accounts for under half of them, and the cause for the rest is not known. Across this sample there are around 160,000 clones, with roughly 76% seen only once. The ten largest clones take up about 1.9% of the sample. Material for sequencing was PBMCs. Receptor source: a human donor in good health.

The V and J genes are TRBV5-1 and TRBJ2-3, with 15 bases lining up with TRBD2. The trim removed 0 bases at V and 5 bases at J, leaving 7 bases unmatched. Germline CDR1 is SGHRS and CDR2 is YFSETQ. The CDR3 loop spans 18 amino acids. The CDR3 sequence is CASSLARTSGGEEDTQYF. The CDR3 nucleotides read TGCGCCAGCAGCTTGGCGAGGACTAGCGGGGGGGAGGAAGATACGCAGTATTTT.

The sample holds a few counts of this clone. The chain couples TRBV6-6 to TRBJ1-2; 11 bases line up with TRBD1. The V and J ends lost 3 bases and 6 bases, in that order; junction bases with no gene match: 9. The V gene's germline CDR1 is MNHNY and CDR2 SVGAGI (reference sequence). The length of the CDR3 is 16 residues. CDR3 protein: CASSYYRTGGQDGYTF. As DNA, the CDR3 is TGTGCCAGCAGTTATTACCGGACAGGGGGCCAAGATGGCTACACCTTC.

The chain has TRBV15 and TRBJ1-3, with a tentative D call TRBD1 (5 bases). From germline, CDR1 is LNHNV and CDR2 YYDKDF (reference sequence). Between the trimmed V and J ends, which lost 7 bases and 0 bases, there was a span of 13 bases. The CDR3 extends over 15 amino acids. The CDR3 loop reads CATTMTADSGNTIYF. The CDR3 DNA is TGTGCCACCACCATGACAGCTGACTCTGGAAACACCATATATTTT.

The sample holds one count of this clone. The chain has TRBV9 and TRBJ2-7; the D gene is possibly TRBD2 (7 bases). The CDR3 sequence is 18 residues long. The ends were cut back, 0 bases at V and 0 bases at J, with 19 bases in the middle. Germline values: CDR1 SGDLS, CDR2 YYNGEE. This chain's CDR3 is CASSVAPGGGPVSYEQYF. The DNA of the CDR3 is TGTGCCAGCAGCGTAGCCCCTGGGGGGGGGCCGGTCTCCTACGAGCAGTACTTC.

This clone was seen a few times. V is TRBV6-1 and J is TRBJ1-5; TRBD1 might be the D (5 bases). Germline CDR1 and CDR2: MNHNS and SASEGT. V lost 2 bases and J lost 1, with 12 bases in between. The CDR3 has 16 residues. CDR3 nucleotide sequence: TGTGCCAGCAGTGAACAGGGTTCAGGGAGCAATCAGCCCCAGCATTTT. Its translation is CASSEQGSGSNQPQHF.

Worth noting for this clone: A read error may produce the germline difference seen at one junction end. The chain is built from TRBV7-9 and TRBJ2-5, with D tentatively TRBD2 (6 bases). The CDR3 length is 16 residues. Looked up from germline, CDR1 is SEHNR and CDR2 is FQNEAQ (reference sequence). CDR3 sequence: CSSSLVLAGRSGTQYF. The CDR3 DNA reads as TGTTCCAGCAGCTTAGTTTTGGCGGGGCGTTCAGGGACCCAGTACTTC.

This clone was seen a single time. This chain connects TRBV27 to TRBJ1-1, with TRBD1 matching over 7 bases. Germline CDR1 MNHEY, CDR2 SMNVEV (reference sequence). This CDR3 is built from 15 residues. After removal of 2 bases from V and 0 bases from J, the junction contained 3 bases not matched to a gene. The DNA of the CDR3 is TGTGCCAGCAGTTTAACAGGGGTCCTGAACACTGAAGCTTTCTTT. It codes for CASSLTGVLNTEAFF.

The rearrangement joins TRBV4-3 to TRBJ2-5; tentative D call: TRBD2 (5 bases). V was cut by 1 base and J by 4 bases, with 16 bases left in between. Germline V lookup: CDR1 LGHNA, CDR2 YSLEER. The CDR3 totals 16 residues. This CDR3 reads CASSQGTWRLGETQYF. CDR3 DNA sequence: TGCGCCAGCAGCCAAGGTACTTGGAGGCTTGGAGAGACCCAGTACTTC.

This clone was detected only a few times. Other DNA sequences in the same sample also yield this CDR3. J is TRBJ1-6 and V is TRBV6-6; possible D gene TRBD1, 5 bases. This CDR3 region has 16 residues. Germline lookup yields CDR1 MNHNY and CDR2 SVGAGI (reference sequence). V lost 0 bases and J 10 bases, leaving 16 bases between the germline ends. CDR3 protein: CASSYSNQGGQSPLHF. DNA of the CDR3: TGTGCCAGCAGTTACTCGAATCAGGGTGGGCAATCACCCCTCCACTTT.

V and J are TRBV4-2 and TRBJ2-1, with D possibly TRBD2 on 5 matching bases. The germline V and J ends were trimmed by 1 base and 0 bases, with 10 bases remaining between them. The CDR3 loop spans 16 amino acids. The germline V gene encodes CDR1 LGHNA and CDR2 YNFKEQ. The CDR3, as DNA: TGTGCCAGCAGCCAAGTCGCGGGTGGCTCCTACAATGAGCAGTTCTTC. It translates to CASSQVAGGSYNEQFF.

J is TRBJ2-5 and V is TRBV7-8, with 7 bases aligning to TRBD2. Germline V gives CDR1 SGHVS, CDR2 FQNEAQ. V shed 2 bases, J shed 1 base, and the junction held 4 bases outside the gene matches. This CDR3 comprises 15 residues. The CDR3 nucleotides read TGTGCCAGCAGCTTACCCCCGGGGGGCCAAGAGACCCAGTACTTC. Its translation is CASSLPPGGQETQYF.

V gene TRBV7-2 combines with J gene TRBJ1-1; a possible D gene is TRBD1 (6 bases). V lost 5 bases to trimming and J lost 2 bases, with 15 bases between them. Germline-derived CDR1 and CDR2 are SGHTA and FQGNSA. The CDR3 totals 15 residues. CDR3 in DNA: TGTGCCAGCAGCCGGGGCAGGGGTGTAAACACTGAAGCTTTCTTT. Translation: CASSRGRGVNTEAFF.

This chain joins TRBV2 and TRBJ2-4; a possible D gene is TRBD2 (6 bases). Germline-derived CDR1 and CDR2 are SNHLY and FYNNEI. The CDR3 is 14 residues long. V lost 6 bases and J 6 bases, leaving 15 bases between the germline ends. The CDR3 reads CASRGRDSRNIQYF. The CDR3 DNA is TGTGCCAGCAGGGGACGGGACTCGCGAAACATTCAGTACTTC.

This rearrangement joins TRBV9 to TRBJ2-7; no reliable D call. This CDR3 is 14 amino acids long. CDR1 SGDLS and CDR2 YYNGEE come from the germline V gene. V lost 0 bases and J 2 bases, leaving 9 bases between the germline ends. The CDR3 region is CASSVAPLTYEQYF. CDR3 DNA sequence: TGTGCCAGCAGCGTAGCACCACTCACCTACGAGCAGTACTTC.

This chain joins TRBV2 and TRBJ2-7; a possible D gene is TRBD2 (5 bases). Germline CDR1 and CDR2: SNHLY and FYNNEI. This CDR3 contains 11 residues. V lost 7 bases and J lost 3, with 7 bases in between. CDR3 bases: TGTGCCAGCAAGAGCGGCTACGAGCAGTACTTC. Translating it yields CASKSGYEQYF. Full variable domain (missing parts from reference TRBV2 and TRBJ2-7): EPEVTQTPSHQVTQMGQEVILRCVPISNHLYFYWYRQILGQKVEFLVSFYNNEISEKSEIFDDQFSVERPDGSNFTLKIRSTKLEDSAMYFCASKSGYEQYFGPGTRLTVT.

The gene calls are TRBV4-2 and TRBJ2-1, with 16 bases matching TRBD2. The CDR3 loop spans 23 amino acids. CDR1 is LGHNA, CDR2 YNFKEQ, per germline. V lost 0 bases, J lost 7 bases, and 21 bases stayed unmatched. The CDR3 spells CASSQDHLGYGTSGGAERNEQFF. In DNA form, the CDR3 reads TGTGCCAGCAGCCAAGACCACCTAGGTTACGGGACTAGCGGGGGGGCGGAGCGGAATGAGCAGTTCTTC.

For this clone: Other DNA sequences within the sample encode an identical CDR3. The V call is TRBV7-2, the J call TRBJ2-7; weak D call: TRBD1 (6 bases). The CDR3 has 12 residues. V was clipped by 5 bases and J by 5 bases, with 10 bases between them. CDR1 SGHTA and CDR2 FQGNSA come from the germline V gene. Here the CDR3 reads CASSAQGHEQYF. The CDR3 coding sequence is TGTGCCAGCAGCGCACAGGGCCACGAGCAGTACTTC.

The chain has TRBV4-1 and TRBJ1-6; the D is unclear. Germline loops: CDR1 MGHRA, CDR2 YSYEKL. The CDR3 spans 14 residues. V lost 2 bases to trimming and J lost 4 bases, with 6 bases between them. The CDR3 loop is CASSQSIYNSPLHF. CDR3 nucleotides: TGCGCCAGCAGCCAATCCATTTATAATTCACCCCTCCACTTT.

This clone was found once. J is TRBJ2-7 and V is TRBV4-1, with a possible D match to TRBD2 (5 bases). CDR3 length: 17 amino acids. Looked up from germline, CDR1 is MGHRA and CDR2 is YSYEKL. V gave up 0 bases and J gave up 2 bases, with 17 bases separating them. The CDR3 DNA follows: TGCGCCAGCAGCCAAGAGTGGAGGCCGCTCTTAACCTACGAGCAGTACTTC. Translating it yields CASSQEWRPLLTYEQYF.

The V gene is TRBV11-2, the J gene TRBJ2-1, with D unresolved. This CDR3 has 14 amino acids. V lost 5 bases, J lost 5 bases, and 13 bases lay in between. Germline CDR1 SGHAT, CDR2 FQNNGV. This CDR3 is CASSLRIQDNEQFF. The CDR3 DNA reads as TGTGCCAGCAGCCTACGAATCCAAGACAATGAGCAGTTCTTC. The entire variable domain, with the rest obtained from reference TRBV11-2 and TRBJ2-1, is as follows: EAGVAQSPRYKIIEKRQSVAFWCNPISGHATLYWYQQILGQGPKLLIQFQNNGVVDDSQLPKDRFSAERLKGVDSTLKIQPAKLEDSAVYLCASSLRIQDNEQFFGPGTRLTVL.

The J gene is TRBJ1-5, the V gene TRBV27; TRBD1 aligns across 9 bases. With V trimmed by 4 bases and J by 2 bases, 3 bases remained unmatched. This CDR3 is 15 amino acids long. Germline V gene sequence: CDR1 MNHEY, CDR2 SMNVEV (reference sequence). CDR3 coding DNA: TGTGCCAGCAGTTACAGGGGGCGCGGCAATCAGCCCCAGCATTTT. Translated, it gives CASSYRGRGNQPQHF.

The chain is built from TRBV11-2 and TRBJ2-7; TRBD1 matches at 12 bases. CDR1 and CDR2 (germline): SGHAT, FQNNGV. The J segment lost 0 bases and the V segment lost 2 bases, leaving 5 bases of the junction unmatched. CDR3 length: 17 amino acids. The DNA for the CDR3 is TGTGCCAGCAGCTTAAGTGTGGGACAGGGGGCCTCCTACGAGCAGTACTTC. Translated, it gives CASSLSVGQGASYEQYF.

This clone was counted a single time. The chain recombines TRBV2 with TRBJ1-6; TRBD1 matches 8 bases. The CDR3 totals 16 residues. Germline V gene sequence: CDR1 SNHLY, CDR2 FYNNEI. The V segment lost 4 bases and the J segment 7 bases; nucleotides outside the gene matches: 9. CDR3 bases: TGTGCCAGCAGTGTACTAGGACAGGGTGGGAATTCACCCCTCCACTTT. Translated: CASSVLGQGGNSPLHF.

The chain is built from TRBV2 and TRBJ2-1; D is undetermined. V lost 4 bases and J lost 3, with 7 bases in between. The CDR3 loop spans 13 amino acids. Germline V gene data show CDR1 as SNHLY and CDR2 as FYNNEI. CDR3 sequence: CASSGLLYNEQFF. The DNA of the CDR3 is TGTGCCAGCAGTGGACTTCTCTACAATGAGCAGTTCTTC.

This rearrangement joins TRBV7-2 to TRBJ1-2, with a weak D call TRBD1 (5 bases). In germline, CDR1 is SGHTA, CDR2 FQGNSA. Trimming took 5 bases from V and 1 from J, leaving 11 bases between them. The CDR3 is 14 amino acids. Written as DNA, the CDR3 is TGTGCCAGCAGCCACTCGACAGTTAACTATGGCTACACCTTC. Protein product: CASSHSTVNYGYTF.

The CDR3 region has the DNA TGCGCCAGCAGCCAAGAATTGGCCAATTTAATCAACACCGGGGAGCTGTTTTTT. It translates to CASSQELANLINTGELFF. V is TRBV4-3 and J is TRBJ2-2; D uncertain. This CDR3 has 18 residues. V lost 0 bases and J 2 bases, leaving 16 bases between the germline ends. Germline V lookup: CDR1 LGHNA, CDR2 YSLEER.

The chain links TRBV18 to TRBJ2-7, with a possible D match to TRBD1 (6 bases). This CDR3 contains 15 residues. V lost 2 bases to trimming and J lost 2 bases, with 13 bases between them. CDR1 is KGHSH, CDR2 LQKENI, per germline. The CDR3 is CASSPGQQITYEQYF. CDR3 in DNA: TGTGCCAGCTCACCAGGACAGCAAATAACCTACGAGCAGTACTTC.